This T cell receptor (beta chain) stems from a study of T cell repertoires in cytomegalovirus infection. For the study at large: Matching HLA type and CMV infection were both indicated by public TCR beta signatures.

This clonotype occurred many times. The antigen remains unidentified. Each CDR3 protein gets one entry after TCRdb re-called the reads with MiXCR. This sample carries about 300,000 distinct CDR3 sequences, roughly a tenth of them seen once, and the ten largest clones take 2% to 3%. Germline values: CDR1 PRHDT, CDR2 FYEKMQ (reference sequence). The CDR3 is 16 amino acids. Trimming removed 6 bases from V and 4 bases from J, with 21 bases in between. Findings and caveats of the study: People with CMV and the relevant HLA were identified by cumulative public TCR beta family frequency. In two of eight donors, the top clonotype was HLA-C-restricted CMV-specific.

Sequenced: PBMCs. The sequence came from a human donor in good health (CMV status not recorded). Some clones in this sample may be carry-over from other donors' samples. The J gene is TRBJ1-2, the V gene TRBV13; D is perhaps TRBD1 (5 bases). The CDR3 DNA sequence: TGTGCCAGCAGTCCCCGAGGGAGGGACGGTCGCTATGGCTACACCTTC. It encodes CASSPRGRDGRYGYTF.